This T cell receptor beta chain originates from a study of shared clonotypes between healthy human individuals. The overall study: Per-donor plates numbered three CD4 naive, three CD4 memory, two CD8 naive and one CD8 memory. Study-wide results and caveats: Naive subsets, compared against memory subsets, generally had larger estimated richness values.

Note on this clone: The antigen is undetermined. A much larger clone lies one base from this, so it may be a read error.

The trim removed 4 bases at V and 1 base at J, leaving 1 base unmatched. This CDR3 has 15 amino acids. Germline V gene data show CDR1 as LGHNA and CDR2 as YNFKEQ. Execution of the assay was at deep level. The DNA input per sorted-subset replicate PCR was roughly 180 ng, corresponding to tens of thousands of T cell genomes. The table came from immunoSEQ multiplex PCR; TCRdb's copy has only in-frame clones and leaves some out. The table shows 1 million to 1.2 million clones, with 70% to 85% occurring only once. The sample comprised memory CD4+ T cells from PBMCs. Subset denoted: CD45RA-negative fraction. This receptor was taken from a man aged 18-30 years in good health. Some clones in this sample may be carry-over from other donors' samples. This chain joins TRBV4-2 and TRBJ2-3; 11 bases line up with TRBD2. The CDR3 coding sequence is TGTGCCAGCAGCCCGGGACTAGCGGGCACAGATACGCAGTATTTT. It is translated as CASSPGLAGTDTQYF.